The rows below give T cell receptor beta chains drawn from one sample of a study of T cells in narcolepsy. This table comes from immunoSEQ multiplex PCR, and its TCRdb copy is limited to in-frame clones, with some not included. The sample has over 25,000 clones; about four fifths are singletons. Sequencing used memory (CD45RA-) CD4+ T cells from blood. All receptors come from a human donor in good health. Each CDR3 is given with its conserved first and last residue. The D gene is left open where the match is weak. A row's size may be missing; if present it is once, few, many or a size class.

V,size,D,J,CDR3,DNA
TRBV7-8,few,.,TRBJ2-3,CASRPPGGLTTDTQYF,TGTGCCAGCAGACCGCCGGGTGGACTCACCACAGATACGCAGTATTTT
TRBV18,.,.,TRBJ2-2,CASSANQENTGELFF,TGTGCCAGCTCAGCGAATCAGGAGAACACCGGGGAGCTGTTTTTT
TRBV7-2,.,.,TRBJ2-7,CASSPPGTYEQYF,TGTGCCAGCAGCCCGCCGGGAACCTACGAGCAGTACTTC
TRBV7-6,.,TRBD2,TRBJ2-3,CASSHGGGGRNTDTQYF,TGTGCCAGCAGTCACGGGGGGGGCGGGAGGAACACAGATACGCAGTATTTT
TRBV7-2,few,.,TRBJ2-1,CASSWGGRPNEQFF,TGTGCCAGCAGCTGGGGGGGGCGGCCCAATGAGCAGTTCTTC
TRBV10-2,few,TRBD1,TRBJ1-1,CASTGQEMNTEAFF,TGCGCCAGCACCGGACAGGAGATGAACACTGAAGCTTTCTTT
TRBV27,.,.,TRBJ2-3,CASSRVRSGTRTDTQYF,TGTGCCAGCAGCCGAGTCCGGAGCGGAACTAGAACAGATACGCAGTATTTT
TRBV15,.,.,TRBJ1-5,CATSRDNQPQHF,TGTGCCACCAGCAGAGATAATCAGCCCCAGCATTTT
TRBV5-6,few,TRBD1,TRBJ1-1,CASSVYAGQVNTEAFF,TGTGCCAGCAGCGTATACGCCGGACAGGTGAACACTGAAGCTTTCTTT
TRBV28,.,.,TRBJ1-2,CASSLPGVGYGYTF,TGTGCCAGCAGTTTACCGGGGGTTGGCTATGGCTACACCTTC
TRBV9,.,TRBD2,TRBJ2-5,CASSVDGGRVKTQYF,TGTGCCAGCAGCGTAGACGGCGGGAGGGTCAAGACCCAGTACTTC
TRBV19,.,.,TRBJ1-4,CASTTPGPLSGEKLFF,TGTGCCAGTACCACACCAGGGCCCCTCTCGGGTGAAAAACTGTTTTTT
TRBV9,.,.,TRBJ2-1,CASSGAEQFF,TGTGCCAGCAGCGGGGCTGAGCAGTTCTTC
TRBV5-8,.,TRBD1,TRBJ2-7,CASRDRGVHEQYF,TGTGCCAGCAGGGACAGGGGAGTCCACGAGCAGTACTTC
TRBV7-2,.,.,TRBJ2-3,CASTPITSTDTQYF,TGTGCCAGCACCCCCATAACTAGCACAGATACGCAGTATTTT
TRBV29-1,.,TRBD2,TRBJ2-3,CSVARRLAGVLDTQYF,TGCAGCGTTGCCCGGCGGCTAGCGGGGGTATTGGATACGCAGTATTTT
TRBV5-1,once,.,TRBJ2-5,CASSLLTGQETQYF,TGCGCCAGCAGCTTGCTAACCGGACAAGAGACCCAGTACTTC
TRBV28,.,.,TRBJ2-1,CASSLGREQFF,TGTGCCAGCAGTTTAGGGCGTGAGCAGTTCTTC
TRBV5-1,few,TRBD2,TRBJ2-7,CASSLYGTSSEQYF,TGCGCCAGCAGCTTGTATGGGACTAGTAGCGAGCAGTACTTC
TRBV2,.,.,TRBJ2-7,CASSEGWYEQYF,TGTGCCAGCAGTGAGGGTTGGTACGAGCAGTACTTC
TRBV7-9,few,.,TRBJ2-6,CASSFGSGANVLTF,TGTGCCAGCAGCTTCGGATCTGGGGCCAACGTCCTGACTTTC
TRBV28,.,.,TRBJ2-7,CASQKGGVSSYEQYF,TGTGCCAGCCAGAAGGGGGGTGTCAGCTCCTACGAGCAGTACTTC
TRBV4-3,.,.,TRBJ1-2,CASSQVVRGYGYTF,TGCGCCAGCAGCCAAGTCGTCAGGGGTTATGGCTACACCTTC
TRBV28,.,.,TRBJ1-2,CASSPTGTRLSYTF,TGTGCCAGCAGCCCTACCGGGACGCGTCTCAGCTACACCTTC
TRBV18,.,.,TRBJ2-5,CASSGSSQETQYF,TGTGCCAGCTCCGGGTCTTCCCAAGAGACCCAGTACTTC
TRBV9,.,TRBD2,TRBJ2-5,CASSSGGTSGRKETQYF,TGTGCCAGCAGCTCAGGGGGTACTAGCGGGAGGAAAGAGACCCAGTACTTC
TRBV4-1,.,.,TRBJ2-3,CASSQWETEGTDTQYF,TGCGCCAGCAGCCAGTGGGAGACGGAGGGCACAGATACGCAGTATTTT
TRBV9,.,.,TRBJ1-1,CASSVAPTGVGTEAFF,TGTGCCAGCAGCGTAGCCCCAACAGGAGTTGGCACTGAAGCTTTCTTT
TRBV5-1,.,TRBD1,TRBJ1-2,CANSLGDRVEGTF,TGCGCCAACAGCTTGGGCGACAGGGTGGAAGGGACCTTC
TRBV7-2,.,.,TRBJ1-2,CASSSFNLGFYGYTF,TGTGCCAGCAGCTCATTCAACCTGGGGTTCTATGGCTACACCTTC
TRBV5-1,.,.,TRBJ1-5,CASSLGLQGGSNQPQHF,TGCGCCAGCAGCTTGGGCTTACAGGGTGGCAGCAATCAGCCCCAGCATTTT
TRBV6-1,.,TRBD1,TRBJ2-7,CAGQPNRDSFYEQYF,TGTGCCGGTCAACCCAATCGGGACAGCTTCTACGAGCAGTACTTC
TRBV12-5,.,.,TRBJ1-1,CASGYDDGTHLTMNTEAFF,TGTGCTAGTGGTTATGACGACGGGACACATCTCACCATGAACACTGAAGCTTTCTTT
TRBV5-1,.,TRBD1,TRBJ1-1,CASSPEQGATEAFF,TGCGCCAGCAGCCCAGAACAGGGGGCCACTGAAGCTTTCTTT
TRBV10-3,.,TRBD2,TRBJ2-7,CAAGSGRAYEQYF,TGTGCCGCCGGGAGCGGGAGGGCATACGAGCAGTACTTC
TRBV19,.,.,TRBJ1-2,CASRSQGDGYTF,TGTGCCAGTAGGTCCCAAGGGGATGGCTACACCTTC
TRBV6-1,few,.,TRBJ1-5,CASSELGAQGQPQHF,TGTGCCAGCAGTGAATTAGGGGCTCAGGGTCAGCCCCAGCATTTT
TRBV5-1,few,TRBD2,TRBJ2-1,CASSLTGTRRDEQFF,TGCGCCAGCAGCTTGACCGGGACTAGGCGCGATGAGCAGTTCTTC
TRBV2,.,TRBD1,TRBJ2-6,CASRQRTGGANVLTF,TGTGCCAGCAGACAAAGGACAGGTGGGGCCAACGTCCTGACTTTC
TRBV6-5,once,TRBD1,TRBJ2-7,CASPGTEIYEQYF,TGTGCCAGCCCCGGGACAGAGATCTACGAGCAGTACTTC
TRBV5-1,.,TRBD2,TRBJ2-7,CASRVGLNYEQYF,TGCGCCAGCAGGGTGGGACTAAACTACGAGCAGTACTTC
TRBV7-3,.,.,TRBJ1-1,CASSSQPASGAGAFF,TGTGCCAGCAGCTCACAACCGGCCTCAGGGGCGGGAGCTTTCTTT
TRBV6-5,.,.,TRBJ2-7,CASSYYREGEQYF,TGTGCCAGCAGTTACTACAGGGAGGGCGAGCAGTACTTC
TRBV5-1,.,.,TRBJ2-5,CASKQQETQYF,TGCGCCAGCAAACAGCAAGAGACCCAGTACTTC
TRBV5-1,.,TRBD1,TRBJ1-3,CASSLDTGGGNTIYF,TGCGCCAGCAGCTTGGATACAGGGGGAGGAAACACCATATATTTT
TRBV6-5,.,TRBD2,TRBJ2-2,CASSASGIAGELFF,TGTGCCAGCAGTGCGAGCGGGATTGCCGGGGAGCTGTTTTTT
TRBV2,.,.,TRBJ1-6,CASKSGRNSPLHF,TGTGCCAGCAAGTCAGGGAGGAATTCACCCCTCCACTTT
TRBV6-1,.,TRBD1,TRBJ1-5,CASVPGQGLNQPQHF,TGTGCCAGCGTTCCGGGACAGGGGTTAAATCAGCCCCAGCATTTT
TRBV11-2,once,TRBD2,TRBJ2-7,CASSLALLTSPHEQYF,TGTGCCAGCAGCTTAGCCCTCTTGACTAGCCCGCACGAGCAGTACTTC
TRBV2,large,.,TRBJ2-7,CASSIPLADEQYF,TGTGCCAGCAGTATACCGCTAGCTGACGAGCAGTACTTC
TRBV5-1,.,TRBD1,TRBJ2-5,CASQTVTGGTKTQYF,TGCGCCAGCCAAACCGTGACAGGGGGCACGAAGACCCAGTACTTC
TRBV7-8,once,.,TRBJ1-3,CASSLVSSGNTIYF,TGTGCCAGCAGCTTAGTGAGCTCTGGAAACACCATATATTTT
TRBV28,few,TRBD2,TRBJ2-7,CASSPPGGYEQYF,TGTGCCAGCAGTCCTCCGGGGGGCTACGAGCAGTACTTC
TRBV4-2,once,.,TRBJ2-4,CASSPGAPGLKNIQYF,TGTGCCAGCAGCCCAGGGGCCCCGGGGCTTAAAAACATTCAGTACTTC
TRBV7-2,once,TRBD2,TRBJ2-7,CASSSAGTTYERYF,TGTGCCAGCAGCTCGGCGGGGACTACCTACGAGCGGTACTTC